The entry below describes one TCR beta chain. Its antigen remains unknown. The CDR3 runs 16 residues. The germline V gene has CDR1 LNHDA and CDR2 SQIVND (reference sequence). Deletions cut 10 bases from V and 5 bases from J, with 26 bases between. TCRdb's table, derived via immunoSEQ multiplex PCR, lists solely in-frame clones and lacks some. This sample has some 110,000 clones, with roughly 88% found just once. These data come from a study of T cell responses to AZD1222 COVID-19 vaccine. Whole-study results and caveats: Clonal diversity may have been underestimated, and the donors were mostly white British, with more females than males. Unmutated regions of variants are reportedly targeted by nearly half of spike-specific TCRs. Sampled repertoires all dated from after the peak T cell response.

The rearrangement joins TRBV19 to TRBJ2-5, with D possibly being TRBD1 (6 bases). The receptor comes from an adult in good health. The sample was peripheral blood, taken on day 0 of MenACWY control vaccination. The CDR3 loop reads CATPRVAWGHPETQYF. The CDR3, as DNA: TGTGCCACCCCTCGAGTCGCTTGGGGACACCCTGAGACCCAGTACTTC.